These 10 T cell receptor beta chains were sequenced from one sample in a study of OX40 agonist ivuxolimab in advanced cancers. This table comes from immunoSEQ multiplex PCR, and its TCRdb copy is limited to in-frame clones, with some not included. The table records more than 60,000 clones, around 83% of them present only once. The sequencing here drew on CD4+ or CD8+ T cells sorted from blood, taken in a trial of the OX40 agonist ivuxolimab. These receptor sequences come from an adult with an advanced solid tumor such as melanoma, head and neck, liver or kidney cancer.

As regards this clone: The same CDR3 is also encoded by other DNA sequences in this sample. The genes are TRBV25-1 and TRBJ1-6; possible D gene TRBD1, 5 bases. V dropped 5 bases and J dropped 7 bases, with 15 bases sitting between them. The CDR3 covers 15 residues. Looked up from germline, CDR1 is MGHDK and CDR2 is SYGVNS. Written as DNA, the CDR3 is TGTGCCAGCAGTAGCCTGGGGACTCGAAATTCACCCCTCCACTTT. Translating it yields CASSSLGTRNSPLHF.

The V gene is TRBV28, the J gene TRBJ2-3; TRBD2 aligns across 7 bases. Trimming cost V 5 bases and J 2 bases; bases outside gene matches: 7. Germline V gene data show CDR1 as MDHEN and CDR2 as SYDVKM. The length of the CDR3 is 15 residues. The CDR3 nucleotides read TGTGCCAGCAGTGTGGGACTAACCAACACAGATACGCAGTATTTT. Its translation is CASSVGLTNTDTQYF. Supplemented by reference TRBV28 and TRBJ2-3, the full variable domain reads DVKVTQSSRYLVKRTGEKVFLECVQDMDHENMFWYRQDPGLGLRLIYFSYDVKMKEKGDIPEGYSVSREKKERFSLILESASTNQTSMYLCASSVGLTNTDTQYFGPGTRLTVL.

This clone has only a few counts. The chain carries TRBV18 and TRBJ2-2, with D possibly matching TRBD1 (5 bases). CDR3 length: 16 amino acids. Germline lookup yields CDR1 KGHSH and CDR2 LQKENI. Deletions cut 6 bases from V and 1 base from J, with 15 bases between. Written as DNA, the CDR3 is TGTGCCAGCTCGCCCGTACAGGTCCTGAACACCGGGGAGCTGTTTTTT. It specifies CASSPVQVLNTGELFF.

Ten or more counts support this clone. V gene TRBV9 combines with J gene TRBJ1-1; D gene uncertain. Germline loops: CDR1 SGDLS, CDR2 YYNGEE. V lost 4 bases and J lost 4, with 8 bases in between. There are 12 residues in the CDR3. The CDR3 DNA reads as TGTGCCAGCAGCCATTCGGGCACTGAAGCTTTCTTT. Residues: CASSHSGTEAFF.

This clone appeared a few times. The sample contains more than one DNA sequence encoding this CDR3. The CDR3 sequence: CASSIEGVMNTEAFF. In DNA form, the CDR3 reads TGTGCCAGTAGTATAGAGGGAGTCATGAACACTGAAGCTTTCTTT. The chain is built from TRBV19 and TRBJ1-1; D unclear. Trimming stripped 0 bases from V and 0 bases from J, with 8 bases between. This CDR3 is built from 15 residues. The germline gives CDR1 LNHDA, CDR2 SQIVND (reference sequence).

The chain uses TRBV19 and TRBJ2-7; 12 nucleotides agree with TRBD1. V dropped 0 bases and J dropped 7; count of bases not matched to a gene: 4. Germline V gives CDR1 LNHDA, CDR2 SQIVND (reference sequence). The CDR3 sequence is 15 residues long. CDR3 in DNA: TGTGCCAGTAGTATAGACCGGGACAGGGGGCGTGAGCAGTACTTC. Residues: CASSIDRDRGREQYF.

The chain is built from TRBV6-1 and TRBJ1-1; possible D gene TRBD1, 5 bases. Germline V gene data show CDR1 as MNHNS and CDR2 as SASEGT. Trimming pared 8 bases from V and 5 bases from J, leaving 15 bases between. This CDR3 comprises 13 residues. The CDR3 region has the DNA TGTGCCAGCGACGTGACTGGGGGAACTGAAGCTTTCTTT. It specifies CASDVTGGTEAFF.

The chain has TRBV6-1 and TRBJ1-1; D unclear. The CDR3 loop spans 14 amino acids. Germline V gives CDR1 MNHNS, CDR2 SASEGT. Deletions cut 5 bases from V and 3 bases from J, with 13 bases between. CDR3 protein: CASSFAGIDTEAFF. CDR3 nucleotide sequence: TGTGCCAGCAGTTTCGCGGGGATCGACACTGAAGCTTTCTTT.

This sequence joins TRBV6-1 and TRBJ2-5, with D unclear. CDR3 length: 12 residues. Per the germline V gene, CDR1 is MNHNS and CDR2 is SASEGT. V was shortened by 6 bases and J by 5 bases, with 10 bases between the two germline ends. CDR3 amino acids: CASSQPLETQYF. DNA for the CDR3: TGTGCCAGCAGCCAACCGCTTGAGACCCAGTACTTC.

This chain uses TRBV30 with TRBJ2-2, with TRBD1 matching 9 bases. Germline assignment: CDR1 GTSNPN and CDR2 SVGIG (reference sequence). The V and J ends lost 1 base and 4 bases, in that order; junction bases with no gene match: 4. This CDR3 has 15 residues. This CDR3 is CAWSAGTGITGELFF. CDR3 DNA: TGTGCCTGGAGTGCCGGGACAGGGATCACCGGGGAGCTGTTTTTT.